One and the same sample provided the 30 T cell receptor beta chains below, sequenced in a study of blood T cells in healthy people across ages. The use of a sample-barcoded 5' primer and a J-beta primer mix characterized a second PCR of roughly 6 to 11 cycles. TCRdb fed the 5' RACE reads into MiXCR, producing one record per CDR3 protein. The data show more than 500,000 distinct CDR3 sequences, roughly a quarter seen once. These data also formed part of another study, on T cells of mothers and their children.

What was sequenced was blood. The receptors stem from a boy younger than 10 in good health.

The chain combines TRBV4-2 with TRBJ1-3; D uncertain. This CDR3 has 14 amino acids. V was trimmed by 2 bases and J by 4 bases, leaving 9 bases between them. Germline CDR1 LGHNA, CDR2 YNFKEQ. In DNA form, the CDR3 reads TGTGCCAGCAGCCAAATGCCCTGGGGAAACACCATATATTTT. Protein sequence: CASSQMPWGNTIYF.

The V call is TRBV5-1, the J call TRBJ1-1, with D hard to call. Trimming left V 0 bases short and J 0 bases short, with 12 bases between. The CDR3 is made up of 16 amino acids. CDR1 and CDR2 from the germline V gene are SGHRS and YFSETQ. In nucleotides, the CDR3 is TGCGCCAGCAGCTTGGTAGGTGTTTCTATGAACACTGAAGCTTTCTTT. Translated: CASSLVGVSMNTEAFF.

This clonotype appeared a few times. This chain uses TRBV28 with TRBJ2-7; 9 bases map to TRBD1. The CDR3 contains 14 residues. Germline trimming cut 5 bases from V and 3 bases from J; bases unmatched to any gene: 5. From germline, CDR1 is MDHEN and CDR2 SYDVKM. The CDR3 here is CASSIDRGIYEQYF. CDR3 nucleotide sequence: TGTGCCAGCAGTATCGACAGGGGGATCTACGAGCAGTACTTC.

This clonotype was observed at least ten times. The chain joins TRBV7-9 to TRBJ2-1, with 7 positions matching TRBD2. Trimming cost V 7 bases and J 7 bases; bases outside gene matches: 10. Germline V gives CDR1 SEHNR, CDR2 FQNEAQ (reference sequence). This CDR3 is built from 14 residues. CDR3 coding DNA: TGTGCCAGCAAGTGGGAGGGCCGTACAAATGAGCAGTTCTTC. Protein product: CASKWEGRTNEQFF.

This clonotype was found a few times. The genes are TRBV3-1 and TRBJ2-2; no reliable D call. V lost 0 bases and J 4 bases, leaving 15 bases between the germline ends. This CDR3 has 17 residues. Per the germline V gene, CDR1 is LGHDT and CDR2 is YNNKEL (reference sequence). CDR3 DNA: TGTGCCAGCAGCCAAGATGCCGCGAAGTGGGGCACCGGGGAGCTGTTTTTT. It is translated as CASSQDAAKWGTGELFF.

The sample holds one count of this clonotype. The chain is built from TRBV3-1 and TRBJ2-1, with D uncertain. Germline CDR1 is LGHDT and CDR2 is YNNKEL (reference sequence). Trimming took 0 bases from V and 6 from J, leaving 9 bases between them. This CDR3 is built from 14 residues. The CDR3 nucleotides are TGTGCCAGCAGCCAAGAAATCGGACCCAATGAGCAGTTCTTC. This gives the protein CASSQEIGPNEQFF.

The V call is TRBV25-1, the J call TRBJ1-1; D possibly corresponds to TRBD1 (5 bases). Between the trimmed V and J ends, which lost 5 bases and 0 bases, there was a span of 7 bases. Germline CDR1 and CDR2: MGHDK and SYGVNS. This CDR3 spans 13 amino acids. Here the CDR3 DNA reads TGTGCCAGCAGTACGGACATGAACACTGAAGCTTTCTTT. Protein sequence: CASSTDMNTEAFF. The full variable domain, in which reference TRBV25-1 and TRBJ1-1 provide the parts outside the CDR3, is EADIYQTPRYLVIGTGKKITLECSQTMGHDKMYWYQQDPGMELHLIHYSYGVNSTEKGDLSSESTVSRIRTEHFPLTLESARPSHTSQYLCASSTDMNTEAFFGQGTRLTVV.

The chain carries TRBV12-3 or TRBV12-4 and TRBJ1-1; no clear D. Trimming cost V 5 bases and J 6 bases, with 13 bases left between them. The CDR3 consists of 13 residues. The CDR3 sequence is CASSIGPYSEAFF. The CDR3 DNA reads as TGTGCCAGCAGTATAGGGCCCTACTCTGAAGCTTTCTTT.

This sequence joins TRBV6-5 and TRBJ2-3; 11 bases fit TRBD2. V gave up 6 bases and J gave up 1 base; unmatched junction bases: 3. Per germline, CDR1 MNHEY and CDR2 SVGAGI. This CDR3 is built from 15 residues. The CDR3 DNA reads TGTGCCAGCAGGACGGGACTAGCGGGCACAGATACGCAGTATTTT. Translating gives CASRTGLAGTDTQYF.

This clonotype has a handful of counts. Here the CDR3 reads CASSFLWGLQHF. The CDR3 DNA sequence: TGTGCCAGCAGTTTTCTTTGGGGGCTCCAGCATTTT. The V and J genes are TRBV28 and TRBJ1-5, with TRBD1 as a possible D gene (6 bases). The length of the CDR3 is 12 residues. Germline V gene sequence: CDR1 MDHEN, CDR2 SYDVKM. V gave up 3 bases and J gave up 12 bases, with 12 bases separating them.

The gene calls are TRBV12-3 or TRBV12-4 and TRBJ2-3; D is possibly TRBD1 (5 bases). V lost 1 base, J lost 2 bases, and 10 bases lay in between. The CDR3 loop spans 15 amino acids. The CDR3 is CASSLGPGYTDTQYF. In nucleotides, the CDR3 is TGTGCCAGCAGTTTAGGTCCAGGGTACACAGATACGCAGTATTTT.

This clonotype was seen a handful of times. The rearrangement joins TRBV3-1 to TRBJ1-2, with 12 bases that match TRBD1. The CDR3 has 17 residues. The germline gives CDR1 LGHDT, CDR2 YNNKEL (reference sequence). V shed 4 bases, J shed 0 bases, and the junction held 6 bases outside the gene matches. This CDR3 reads CASSRAGTGGPNYGYTF. The CDR3 bases are TGTGCCAGCAGCCGCGCCGGGACAGGGGGCCCTAACTATGGCTACACCTTC.

This clonotype has just a few counts. The gene calls are TRBV3-1 and TRBJ2-3, with a weak D call TRBD1 (5 bases). V was cut by 0 bases and J by 6 bases, with 16 bases left in between. The CDR3 spans 16 residues. Looked up from germline, CDR1 is LGHDT and CDR2 is YNNKEL (reference sequence). The CDR3 spells CASSQDLRGAGDTQYF. The CDR3 region has the DNA TGTGCCAGCAGCCAAGATCTAAGGGGCGCAGGGGATACGCAGTATTTT.

The gene calls are TRBV2 and TRBJ2-4; TRBD1 matches 8 bases. J lost 0 bases, V lost 6 bases, and 13 bases had no gene match. The CDR3 is 18 residues long. Germline values: CDR1 SNHLY, CDR2 FYNNEI. The CDR3 DNA follows: TGTGCCAGCAGAGGGGCCGGACAGGGTATTATAGCCAAAAACATTCAGTACTTC. It is translated as CASRGAGQGIIAKNIQYF.

The genes are TRBV29-1 and TRBJ2-5; 11 nucleotides agree with TRBD2. The closer fit of TRBJ2-1 to the DNA end suggests the J call may be wrong. CDR3 length equals 13 residues. From germline, CDR1 is SQVTM and CDR2 ANQGSEA. CDR3 protein: CSVRTSGSDEQFF. CDR3 bases: TGCAGCGTCCGGACTAGCGGGTCCGATGAGCAGTTCTTC.

This chain links TRBV2 with TRBJ2-1; 9 bases are a match to TRBD2. The CDR3 is 14 residues long. V lost 3 bases, J lost 8 bases, and 5 bases stayed unmatched. The germline gives CDR1 SNHLY, CDR2 FYNNEI. The CDR3 nucleotides are TGTGCCAGCAGTGATTTGCGGGGGGGTCATGAGCAGTTCTTC. It specifies CASSDLRGGHEQFF.

This clonotype was detected only a few times. This chain links TRBV20-1 with TRBJ2-7, with D perhaps matching TRBD2 (6 bases). V was cut by 0 bases and J by 2 bases, with 14 bases left in between. Germline V CDR1 and CDR2: DFQATT, SNEGSKA (reference sequence). The CDR3 consists of 15 residues. The CDR3 DNA follows: TGCAGTGCTAGAGATGGGTTAGCGGTACCCTACGAGCAGTACTTC. Translation: CSARDGLAVPYEQYF.

This clonotype showed up just a few times. The chain links TRBV4-3 to TRBJ2-1, with D perhaps TRBD1 or TRBD2 (5 bases each). The CDR3 is 17 amino acids. CDR1 LGHNA and CDR2 YSLEER come from the germline V gene. V shed 3 bases and J shed 6 bases, with 21 bases lying between them. The DNA of the CDR3 is TGCGCCAGCAGCCAGGGGCTGTCCGGGGCCCTGGGCAATGAGCAGTTCTTC. Its protein product is CASSQGLSGALGNEQFF.

This clonotype was counted only a few times. J is TRBJ1-2 and V is TRBV19; 10 bases are a match to TRBD1. This CDR3 has 15 residues. The trim removed 6 bases at V and 7 bases at J, leaving 11 bases unmatched. Germline V gives CDR1 LNHDA, CDR2 SQIVND (reference sequence). CDR3 in amino acids: CASSPPDRGRSGYTF. CDR3 DNA sequence: TGTGCCAGTAGCCCTCCAGACAGGGGGCGAAGTGGCTACACCTTC.

In this sample, this clonotype turned up a few times. J is TRBJ2-4 and V is TRBV15, with D tentatively TRBD2 (6 bases). V dropped 0 bases and J dropped 1 base, with 10 bases sitting between them. Looked up from germline, CDR1 is LNHNV and CDR2 is YYDKDF (reference sequence). This CDR3 has 16 amino acids. The CDR3, as DNA: TGTGCCACCAGCAGAGACCCCAGCGGGGCCAAAAACATTCAGTACTTC. Its translation is CATSRDPSGAKNIQYF.

This clonotype was picked up a small number of times. The junction and the germline gene differ at one end; a read error may be behind it. The CDR3 protein is CASSFGTRSVTGEPFF. As DNA, the CDR3 is TGTGCCAGCAGTTTTGGGACTAGGTCTGTCACCGGGGAGCCGTTTTTT. The chain has TRBV28 and TRBJ2-2, with 8 bases that match TRBD2. Germline V gene lookup returns CDR1 MDHEN and CDR2 SYDVKM. This CDR3 is built from 16 residues.

This clonotype was recorded a few times. The chain employs TRBV7-8 and TRBJ2-5, with D tentatively TRBD2 (5 bases). With 6 bases removed from V and 5 bases from J, the gap between germline ends came to 13 bases. CDR1 and CDR2 (germline): SGHVS, FQNEAQ. CDR3 length: 13 amino acids. The DNA of the CDR3 is TGTGCCAGCAGGCCCCGGGGTCTGGAGACCCAGTACTTC. Encoded protein: CASRPRGLETQYF. The full variable domain, completed using reference TRBV7-8 and TRBJ2-5, is GAGVSQSPRYKVAKRGQDVALRCDPISGHVSLFWYQQALGQGPEFLTYFQNEAQLDKSGLPSDRFFAERPEGSVSTLKIQRTQQEDSAVYLCASRPRGLETQYFGPGTRLLVL.

This clonotype showed up many times. V and J are TRBV3-1 and TRBJ1-2, with D maybe TRBD1 (6 bases). Trimming pared 2 bases from V and 6 bases from J, leaving 10 bases between. The CDR3 spans 13 residues. In germline, CDR1 is LGHDT, CDR2 YNNKEL (reference sequence). The CDR3 is CASSQWGANGYTF. Here the CDR3 DNA reads TGTGCCAGCAGCCAATGGGGGGCGAATGGCTACACCTTC.

The rearrangement joins TRBV5-1 to TRBJ2-4, with D perhaps assigned TRBD1 or TRBD2 (5 bases each). The germline V gene has CDR1 SGHRS and CDR2 YFSETQ. V lost 4 bases and J 3 bases, leaving 11 bases between the germline ends. The CDR3 has 14 residues. CDR3 amino acids: CASSPGPNKNIQYF. The CDR3 DNA reads TGCGCCAGCAGCCCGGGACCTAACAAAAACATTCAGTACTTC. Drawing the rest from reference TRBV5-1 and TRBJ2-4, the complete variable domain is KAGVTQTPRYLIKTRGQQVTLSCSPISGHRSVSWYQQTPGQGLQFLFEYFSETQRNKGNFPGRFSGRQFSNSRSEMNVSTLELGDSALYLCASSPGPNKNIQYFGAGTRLSVL.

A few counts support this clonotype. The V call is TRBV7-9, the J call TRBJ2-1, with 10 positions matching TRBD2. Trimming removed 3 bases from V and 2 bases from J; junction bases left unmatched: 4. The CDR3 runs 16 residues. In germline, CDR1 is SEHNR, CDR2 FQNEAQ (reference sequence). The CDR3 nucleotides are TGTGCCAGCAGCTTTAGCGGGAGGTACGCCTACAATGAGCAGTTCTTC. This codes for CASSFSGRYAYNEQFF.

The chain has TRBV2 and TRBJ2-5; a possible D gene is TRBD1 (6 bases). Germline V lookup: CDR1 SNHLY, CDR2 FYNNEI. The CDR3 has 12 residues. V was clipped by 6 bases and J by 4 bases, with 9 bases between them. The CDR3 sequence: CASREQGETQYF. Written as DNA, the CDR3 is TGTGCCAGCAGAGAACAGGGAGAGACCCAGTACTTC.

This clonotype came up a few times. The chain combines TRBV28 with TRBJ2-2; the match to TRBD2 covers 9 bases. The CDR3 totals 17 residues. CDR1 and CDR2 from the germline V gene are MDHEN and SYDVKM. Germline trimming cut 5 bases from V and 4 bases from J; bases unmatched to any gene: 11. CDR3 in amino acids: CASSTPSSGRLTGELFF. The CDR3 nucleotides are TGTGCCAGCAGTACCCCCTCAAGCGGGAGGCTCACCGGGGAGCTGTTTTTT.

This clonotype was seen a few times. This CDR3 is CSTGKGETQYF. The DNA for the CDR3 is TGCAGCACGGGAAAGGGGGAGACCCAGTACTTC. The V call is TRBV29-1, the J call TRBJ2-5, with D perhaps matching TRBD1 or TRBD2 (5 bases each). Germline loops: CDR1 SQVTM, CDR2 ANQGSEA. This CDR3 has 11 amino acids. V gave up 8 bases and J gave up 5 bases, with 12 bases separating them.

V gene TRBV6-2 or TRBV6-3 combines with J gene TRBJ1-5, with D tentatively TRBD1 (5 bases). The CDR3 loop spans 14 amino acids. Germline lookup yields CDR1 MNHEY and CDR2 SVGEGT. Trimming pared 0 bases from V and 11 bases from J, leaving 14 bases between. CDR3 nucleotides: TGTGCCAGCAGTTACTCCGGCGGGCTAGGGGCCCAGCATTTT. It encodes CASSYSGGLGAQHF.

The chain employs TRBV14 and TRBJ2-5; D is unresolved. The DNA matches TRBJ2-7 better at its end, which makes the J call doubtful. CDR3 length equals 15 residues. The germline V gene encodes CDR1 SGHDN and CDR2 FVKESK. Here the CDR3 DNA reads TGTGCCAGCAGCCAAGACGGATTTAGTTCCTACGAGCAGTACTTC. Translation gives CASSQDGFSSYEQYF.